This T cell receptor (beta chain) appears in the sequencing data of a study of T cell responses to AZD1222 COVID-19 vaccine listed by TCRdb under 2021. With regard to the full study: TCR sequencing was performed for over 230 trial participants, of whom about 200 were given two doses of AZD1222 and about 25 were given two doses of MenACWY control vaccine. Trial participants were enrolled by age into subgroups of 18-55, 56-69 and 70-plus years, and about 150, 27 and 61 TCR-sequenced participants, respectively, were included in these subgroups.

The sample's time point label, in plain terms: baseline before first vaccination. Sample treatment or condition, as interpreted from the label and publication: meningococcal conjugate vaccine given as trial control. Samples from vaccinated people were obtained from the UK trials COV001 and COV002, which included a single-blind randomized controlled phase 2/3 trial of AZD1222 (ChAdOx1 nCoV-19) in healthy adults. Trial participant PBMC samples were collected at day 0 and day 28 after the second dose for TCRbeta chain sequencing. Turning to this clone: Its cognate antigen has yet to be identified. Qualities for individual bases were not recorded, and no much larger clone is one base off.

The CDR3 regions of human TCRbeta chains were analyzed by immunosequencing. The study's processing was this. TCRs in the repertoires were compared against a reference library of SARS-CoV-2-specific TCRs that had been generated with the MIRA antigen-specificity platform. Breadth was defined as the fraction of unique TCRs that were SARS-CoV-2-associated. Depth was defined as the fraction of total T cells that were SARS-CoV-2-associated. Using the MIRA data, every spike-specific TCR was mapped to the spike region that the TCR reacted to and assigned to either a CD4 or a CD8 class. Log10-transformed breadth and depth values were compared by one-way ANOVA with Sidak's multiple comparisons tests. Here the immuneACCESS table is served through TCRdb, limited to in-frame sequences with V and J called. Missing clones are a known gap in these copies; in checked studies unresolved V genes cover under half, and the rest lacks a known reason. V and J calls and clone size are as listed in that table; D and trimming were resolved from the DNA. The sample table lists about 140,000 clones, 93% of them with a count of one. Of the sample, around 0.85% falls within the top ten clones.

The study at large found these results: Epitopes outside the regions mutated in the B.1.351 and B.1.1.7 variants were reportedly recognized by nearly half of the unique spike-specific TCRs. Conclusions about previously exposed vaccinees are limited, since just 5 or 6 AZD1222 recipients were seropositive for SARS-CoV-2 at baseline. After two AZD1222 doses, both the breadth and the depth of spike-specific TCRs were significantly higher than at day 0 and than in MenACWY recipients. Participants were mostly white British, with more females than males. The authors suggested clonal diversity may have been underestimated. Vaccine-associated CD4 TCRs spanned the whole spike protein, with dominant responses in regions 160-218 and 743-854. The 56-69-year group was small, and its depth increase did not reach significance, likely because of low power. Because no day 14 peak-response samples were available, repertoires were characterized only after the peak T cell response.

Looking up the germline V gene yields CDR1 SGHTA and CDR2 FQGNSA. Spanning cysteine to phenylalanine, the CDR3 consists of 15 amino acids. CDR3 DNA is the only sequence kept; it has 45 bases, read in frame from the first base. The V end loses 5 bases and the J end loses 5 bases, and a stretch of 17 bases separates them. The origin of this receptor is an adult in good health. Sample: peripheral blood, taken on day 0 of MenACWY control vaccination. The rearranged segments are TRBV7-2 and TRBJ2-3, with no reliable assignment of the D segment. The sequence in DNA is TGTGCCAGCAGCACCTGGACCCCGAGAGGAGATACGCAGTATTTT. The encoded protein is CASSTWTPRGDTQYF.